This T cell receptor (beta chain) was sequenced during a study of PD-1 blockade in classical Hodgkin lymphoma. Study-wide findings and caveats: Newly diagnosed patients had diversity similar to the baseline diversity of complete responders. Healthy donors reportedly exceeded newly diagnosed patients in baseline TCR diversity. Significantly greater TCR diversity emerged by C4D1 in CD4+ cells but not CD8+ cells.

The V segment lost 7 bases and the J segment 5 bases; nucleotides outside the gene matches: 16. The germline V gene has CDR1 SGHRS and CDR2 YFSETQ. The CDR3 is 16 residues long. In the case of this clone: Its antigen is not known.

The data were produced by immunoSEQ multiplex PCR, yet TCRdb's version contains in-frame clones alone and is incomplete. The data show tens of thousands of clones, with about nine tenths seen just once and about 20% held by the top ten. All patients experienced relapse after autologous stem cell transplantation, and brentuximab vedotin exposure was variable. Complete response, partial response or progressive disease were the best responses. This clonotype was obtained from a human donor with classical Hodgkin lymphoma. The chain carries TRBV5-1 and TRBJ2-3, with 7 bases fitting TRBD2. Sequencing was performed on peripheral blood mononuclear cells (PBMCs), taken at baseline. The CDR3: CASGPSGAYKVDTQYF. CDR3 sequence (DNA): TGCGCCAGCGGGCCTAGCGGAGCGTATAAGGTAGATACGCAGTATTTT.